This T cell receptor beta chain is drawn from a study of T-cell memory formation after mild COVID-19. Study conclusions and caveats: Some SARS-CoV-2-responding clones were already detected in memory before infection. Clones shrinking from day 15 to 85 showed even CD4/CD8 mixes; later expanders tilted CD4+.

CDR3 length equals 15 residues. Germline V gene sequence: CDR1 SSHAT, CDR2 FNYEAQ (reference sequence). This clonotype was counted only a few times. Its antigen is not known. At one end the junction does not follow the germline gene, possibly because of a read error. TCRdb reanalysed the 5' RACE reads using MiXCR and keeps one entry per CDR3 protein. The sample yields just under 550,000 distinct CDR3 sequences, roughly 21% seen once. This clonotype was obtained from an adult woman who had mild COVID-19 (a few samples of this study predate the infection). Cell type and time point are not known. This chain joins TRBV7-7 and TRBJ2-5; TRBD1 agrees at 10 bases. The source material was PBMCs or a T cell subset sorted from them (not recorded which). The CDR3 nucleotides are TGTGCTAGCAGCTTTTCGGGACAGGGGCATGGGACCCAGTACTTC. As protein: CASSFSGQGHGTQYF.